Listed below are T cell receptor beta chains from one sample, sequenced in a study of blood T cell repertoires in COVID-19. Clones were sequenced by immunoSEQ multiplex PCR, and TCRdb holds only the in-frame ones, with some missing. The profile shows about 240,000 clones, 75% to 85% of them singletons. The sequenced sample was peripheral blood. Receptor source: a woman aged 55-70 years with active or convalescent COVID-19. Both conserved end residues are part of each CDR3. The order of the fields is V gene, D gene, J gene, CDR3 protein. The D gene is left open where the match is weak.

V gene: TRBV27
D gene: .
J gene: TRBJ1-6
CDR3 protein: CASSLRRPSYNSPLHF

V gene: TRBV18
D gene: .
J gene: TRBJ1-6
CDR3 protein: CASSPEAGGSYNSPLHF

V gene: TRBV2
D gene: .
J gene: TRBJ1-6
CDR3 protein: CASSVEGSSPLHF

V gene: TRBV2
D gene: .
J gene: TRBJ1-3
CDR3 protein: CASSGHERSVGNTIYF

V gene: TRBV27
D gene: .
J gene: TRBJ1-1
CDR3 protein: CASRTHLTDRNTEAFF

V gene: TRBV6-5
D gene: .
J gene: TRBJ2-1
CDR3 protein: CASSQGYQSYNEQFF

V gene: TRBV24-1
D gene: TRBD2
J gene: TRBJ2-1
CDR3 protein: CATSDLTPGRIEVNEQFF

V gene: TRBV5-1
D gene: .
J gene: TRBJ1-5
CDR3 protein: CASSLGQNQPQHF

V gene: TRBV28
D gene: .
J gene: TRBJ1-4
CDR3 protein: CASSLGGATNEKLFF

V gene: TRBV6-1
D gene: TRBD2
J gene: TRBJ2-5
CDR3 protein: CASSEAGSQSGLAETQYF

V gene: TRBV19
D gene: TRBD1
J gene: TRBJ1-2
CDR3 protein: CASSTGTAYGYTF

V gene: TRBV9
D gene: .
J gene: TRBJ1-1
CDR3 protein: CASSPSFGEGEAFF

V gene: TRBV4-1
D gene: .
J gene: TRBJ1-5
CDR3 protein: CASSQHPTGFEPQHF

V gene: TRBV11-2
D gene: TRBD1
J gene: TRBJ1-6
CDR3 protein: CASSGDRNLNSPLHF

V gene: TRBV6-2/TRBV6-3
D gene: .
J gene: TRBJ1-1
CDR3 protein: CASSPLQKNTEAFF

V gene: TRBV30
D gene: .
J gene: TRBJ1-5
CDR3 protein: CAWSLNVNQPQHF

V gene: TRBV19
D gene: .
J gene: TRBJ2-1
CDR3 protein: CASSIDRGASYNEQFF

V gene: TRBV7-9
D gene: TRBD1
J gene: TRBJ2-7
CDR3 protein: CASSLGGQSYEQYF

V gene: TRBV19
D gene: .
J gene: TRBJ1-2
CDR3 protein: CASSIGGYYGYTF

V gene: TRBV14
D gene: TRBD2
J gene: TRBJ2-7
CDR3 protein: CASSRGGIKLAAYEQYF

V gene: TRBV3-1/TRBV3-2
D gene: .
J gene: TRBJ1-1
CDR3 protein: CASSQRGANTEAFF

V gene: TRBV12-3/TRBV12-4
D gene: .
J gene: TRBJ2-5
CDR3 protein: CASSQGGAQTQYF

V gene: TRBV19
D gene: TRBD1
J gene: TRBJ1-2
CDR3 protein: CASSIDLLQGAGYTF

V gene: TRBV3-1/TRBV3-2
D gene: .
J gene: TRBJ1-3
CDR3 protein: CASSQGEEFPGNTIYF

V gene: TRBV30
D gene: .
J gene: TRBJ2-1
CDR3 protein: CAWSAIGLSSYNEQFF

V gene: TRBV4-3
D gene: TRBD1
J gene: TRBJ1-2
CDR3 protein: CASSLSGQGFSHGYTF

V gene: TRBV5-4
D gene: .
J gene: TRBJ1-6
CDR3 protein: CASSLGTGSDSPLHF

V gene: TRBV6-5
D gene: .
J gene: TRBJ1-4
CDR3 protein: CASRGAREKLFF

V gene: TRBV6-1
D gene: TRBD1
J gene: TRBJ1-2
CDR3 protein: CASSDNYRGGNYGYTF

V gene: TRBV10-1
D gene: TRBD1
J gene: TRBJ2-4
CDR3 protein: CASSESRGQDPAKNIQYF

V gene: TRBV27
D gene: TRBD1
J gene: TRBJ2-3
CDR3 protein: CASSPQGILLYTQYF

V gene: TRBV18
D gene: TRBD1
J gene: TRBJ1-1
CDR3 protein: CASSQTGQGHNTEAFF

V gene: TRBV18
D gene: TRBD1
J gene: TRBJ1-4
CDR3 protein: CASSPARDRGGEKLFF

V gene: TRBV30
D gene: .
J gene: TRBJ2-2
CDR3 protein: CAWSEKHRNTGELFF

V gene: TRBV28
D gene: .
J gene: TRBJ1-1
CDR3 protein: CASSPPRARGEAFF

V gene: TRBV6-6
D gene: .
J gene: TRBJ1-1
CDR3 protein: CASTRTGRGENTEAFF

V gene: TRBV9
D gene: TRBD2
J gene: TRBJ2-3
CDR3 protein: CARSAGRGGVFKTDTQYF

V gene: TRBV19
D gene: .
J gene: TRBJ1-2
CDR3 protein: CASRHTSTRSYGYTF

V gene: TRBV7-3
D gene: .
J gene: TRBJ1-1
CDR3 protein: CASSLSDGGGEAFF

V gene: TRBV20-1
D gene: TRBD1
J gene: TRBJ2-7
CDR3 protein: CSASQGDEQYF